These 16 T cell receptor beta chains came from one sample sequenced in a study of vaccination effects on CD4 cells after COVID-19. Sequencing was performed with immunoSEQ multiplex PCR; in TCRdb, only in-frame clones are kept and a portion is missing. Of tens of thousands of clones in the sample, over 55% were seen once. Isolating CD4+ T cells followed more than 9 days of culture. Their antigen targets remain unknown. Sample: CD4+ T cells from PBMCs cultured without peptide, taken before COVID-19 vaccination. These TCRs come from a human donor who received a COVID-19 vaccine.

V usage is TRBV3-1 (or the pseudogene TRBV3-2) and J usage is TRBJ2-7; 10 bases are a match to TRBD1. The CDR3 extends over 15 amino acids. Germline-derived CDR1 and CDR2 are LGHDT and YNNKEL (reference sequence). Germline trimming cut 3 bases from V and 10 bases from J; bases unmatched to any gene: 12. This CDR3 reads CASSHWDRGARLQYF. CDR3 sequence (DNA): TGTGCCAGCAGCCATTGGGACAGGGGTGCCCGTCTCCAGTACTTC.

The CDR3 loop is CASSEYWVGKTDTQYF. In DNA form, the CDR3 reads TGTGCCAGCAGTGAATACTGGGTGGGCAAAACAGATACGCAGTATTTT. The chain uses TRBV25-1 and TRBJ2-3; D ambiguous. Germline-derived CDR1 and CDR2 are MGHDK and SYGVNS. V was trimmed by 0 bases and J by 3 bases, leaving 13 bases between them. The CDR3 loop spans 16 amino acids.

This clone was detected a few times. This rearrangement joins TRBV12-3 or TRBV12-4 to TRBJ1-1; D unclear. Trimming took 3 bases from V and 4 from J, leaving 9 bases between them. The CDR3 has 13 amino acids. The CDR3 DNA reads TGTGCCAGCAGTTTGACGGCGGGCACTGAAGCTTTCTTT. As protein: CASSLTAGTEAFF.

V and J are TRBV19 and TRBJ1-2; D gene uncertain. The germline V gene encodes CDR1 LNHDA and CDR2 SQIVND (reference sequence). The CDR3 is made up of 13 amino acids. V lost 7 bases to trimming and J lost 4 bases, with 13 bases between them. In DNA form, the CDR3 reads TGTGCCAGTACCCAAGACCCGGGCTATGGCTACACCTTC. This sequence encodes CASTQDPGYGYTF. Full variable domain (missing parts from reference TRBV19 and TRBJ1-2): DGGITQSPKYLFRKEGQNVTLSCEQNLNHDAMYWYRQDPGQGLRLIYYSQIVNDFQKGDIAEGYSVSREKKESFPLTVTSAQKNPTAFYLCASTQDPGYGYTFGSGTRLTVV.

In DNA form, the CDR3 reads TGTGCCAGCAGCAGCGGGGGTAGCGGGAGGAACTTCCAGCAGTACTTC. Protein product: CASSSGGSGRNFQQYF. The J gene is TRBJ2-7, the V gene TRBV7-6, with 10 positions matching TRBD2. The CDR3 is 16 amino acids. Per germline, CDR1 SGHVS and CDR2 FNYEAQ. The V segment lost 5 bases and the J segment 8 bases; nucleotides outside the gene matches: 15.

This rearrangement joins TRBV4-2 to TRBJ2-3, with D possibly called TRBD1 or TRBD2 (5 bases each). Germline V CDR1 and CDR2: LGHNA, YNFKEQ. The CDR3 is made up of 15 amino acids. Trimming removed 0 bases from V and 4 bases from J, with 11 bases in between. CDR3: CASSQDRQGADTQYF. In nucleotides, the CDR3 is TGTGCCAGCAGCCAAGATAGGCAGGGAGCAGATACGCAGTATTTT.

A single count supports this clone. The V call is TRBV10-1, the J call TRBJ2-7; D assignment may be TRBD1 or TRBD2 (6 bases each). V was shortened by 0 bases and J by 3 bases, with 9 bases between the two germline ends. The V gene's germline CDR1 is WNHNN and CDR2 SYGVQD (reference sequence). This CDR3 contains 14 residues. This CDR3 reads CASSESGGSYEQYF. The CDR3 region has the DNA TGCGCCAGCAGTGAGTCAGGGGGGAGCTACGAGCAGTACTTC.

The V and J genes are TRBV11-3 and TRBJ1-1; D gene ambiguous. V was pared by 5 bases and J by 1 base, with 14 bases between. CDR1 and CDR2 from the germline V gene are SGHNT and YENEEA. The CDR3 has 15 amino acids. The CDR3 loop reads CASSLGSSPNTEAFF. The CDR3 bases are TGTGCCAGCAGCCTCGGCTCGTCCCCGAACACTGAAGCTTTCTTT.

This clone came up a few times. CDR3 amino acids: CASRPGSGLIAFF. The CDR3 coding sequence is TGCGCCAGCAGACCCGGTTCAGGTTTGATCGCTTTCTTT. The rearrangement joins TRBV10-1 to TRBJ1-1; unclear D gene. V dropped 6 bases and J dropped 11 bases, with 19 bases sitting between them. Germline V gene data show CDR1 as WNHNN and CDR2 as SYGVQD (reference sequence). CDR3 length equals 13 residues.

V is TRBV6-5 and J is TRBJ1-1, with D unclear. V lost 3 bases to trimming and J lost 5 bases, with 13 bases between them. In germline, CDR1 is MNHEY, CDR2 SVGAGI. The CDR3 loop spans 14 amino acids. In DNA, the CDR3 is TGTGCCAGCAGTTATGGGAGGTGGAAAACTGAAGCTTTCTTT. Translated, it gives CASSYGRWKTEAFF.

This sequence joins TRBV5-4 and TRBJ2-3; 7 bases match TRBD2. Germline CDR1 SGHNT, CDR2 YYREEE (reference sequence). The junction had 9 bases not matched to a gene; V was cut back by 4 bases and J by 1 base. CDR3 length equals 16 residues. The CDR3 is CASSSLAGAGTDTQYF. The DNA of the CDR3 is TGTGCCAGCAGCAGCTTGGCGGGAGCGGGCACAGATACGCAGTATTTT.

The CDR3 loop is CASSPRGGSGANVLTF. In DNA form, the CDR3 reads TGTGCCAGCAGCCCCCGCGGCGGATCTGGGGCCAACGTCCTGACTTTC. The genes are TRBV9 and TRBJ2-6, with no clear D. This CDR3 is 16 amino acids long. CDR1 and CDR2 (germline): SGDLS, YYNGEE. Trimming cost V 4 bases and J 1 base, with 12 bases left between them.

The J gene is TRBJ1-1, the V gene TRBV2; D unclear. The V end was cut by 7 bases, the J end by 0 bases, with 15 bases between. Germline lookup yields CDR1 SNHLY and CDR2 FYNNEI. The CDR3 has 15 residues. CDR3 bases: TGTGCCAGCAAGAGACGTGAAGTCATGAACACTGAAGCTTTCTTT. It specifies CASKRREVMNTEAFF.

The V and J genes are TRBV4-1 and TRBJ1-4; no clear D gene. This CDR3 has 15 residues. Deletions cut 6 bases from V and 0 bases from J, with 11 bases between. Germline V gives CDR1 MGHRA, CDR2 YSYEKL. CDR3 in amino acids: CASRHNIATNEKLFF. The CDR3 bases are TGCGCCAGCAGGCATAACATAGCAACTAATGAAAAACTGTTTTTT.

This clone was observed once. The chain recombines TRBV11-1 with TRBJ1-4; the D gene is possibly TRBD1 (6 bases). This CDR3 contains 16 residues. Trimming pared 4 bases from V and 5 bases from J, leaving 17 bases between. Per germline, CDR1 SGHAT and CDR2 FQDESV (reference sequence). CDR3 region: CASSSEGTSKNEKLFF. The CDR3 DNA follows: TGTGCCAGCAGCTCGGAAGGGACAAGTAAGAATGAAAAACTGTTTTTT.

The rearrangement links TRBV7-9 to TRBJ2-5; perhaps TRBD2 as D (6 bases). V lost 10 bases and J 3 bases, leaving 12 bases between the germline ends. This CDR3 has 12 amino acids. From germline, CDR1 is SEHNR and CDR2 FQNEAQ (reference sequence). The CDR3 DNA reads as TGTGCCACCAGAGGAGGGGAAGAGACCCAGTACTTC. The encoded protein is CATRGGEETQYF.